This TCR beta chain is from a study of radiotherapy plus CTLA-4 blockade in lung cancer. This CDR3 region has 14 residues. Germline loops: CDR1 SGHRS, CDR2 YFSETQ. Trimming shortened V by 3 bases and J by 6 bases, and 12 bases separated the two germline ends. Clones were read by immunoSEQ multiplex PCR, and TCRdb kept only the in-frame ones, dropping some. The data hold 90,000 to 95,000 clones, with around four fifths observed a single time. Study-wide points: After treatment with radiotherapy plus ipilimumab, TCR clones that came from the tumor expanded in blood.

This clone has only a few counts. What it binds is not known. The sample in question was peripheral blood, obtained from a patient treated with radiotherapy plus ipilimumab. The sequence derives from a human donor with non-small cell lung cancer who had stable disease on radiotherapy plus ipilimumab. This chain uses TRBV5-1 with TRBJ1-4; the D gene is possibly TRBD1 (5 bases). Here the CDR3 reads CASSSERGDEKLFF. Written as DNA, the CDR3 is TGCGCCAGCAGCTCCGAGAGGGGTGATGAAAAACTGTTTTTT.